Following are 7 T cell receptor beta chains from one sample sequenced in a study of shared clonotypes between healthy human individuals. CD8 cells regarded as naive lacked CD45RO, were positively chosen for CCR7, and omitted terminally differentiated effector memory CD45RA+ cells. Profiled with immunoSEQ multiplex PCR; TCRdb holds only in-frame clones, not every one. The sample consists of just over 2,000,000 clones, 85% to 95% of them appearing once. The sample comprised naive CD8+ T cells sorted from blood. The source is a man between 18 and 35 years old in good health.

The J gene is TRBJ2-3, the V gene TRBV7-9; TRBD2 agrees at 7 bases. This CDR3 is built from 15 residues. Per germline, CDR1 SEHNR and CDR2 FQNEAQ (reference sequence). With V trimmed by 8 bases and J by 0 bases, 8 bases remained unmatched. The CDR3 region is CASLGIGGSTDTQYF. The CDR3 DNA sequence: TGTGCCAGCCTAGGTATCGGGGGGAGCACAGATACGCAGTATTTT.

The V call is TRBV7-9, the J call TRBJ1-3; D is possibly TRBD1 (5 bases). This CDR3 has 16 residues. V was cut by 2 bases and J by 0 bases, with 11 bases left in between. Germline V lookup: CDR1 SEHNR, CDR2 FQNEAQ (reference sequence). For the CDR3, the DNA is TGTGCCAGCAGCTTACCGCGGGGGAGCTCTGGAAACACCATATATTTT. The encoded protein is CASSLPRGSSGNTIYF. Full variable domain (outside the CDR3, taken from reference TRBV7-9 and TRBJ1-3): DTGVSQNPRHKITKRGQNVTFRCDPISEHNRLYWYRQTLGQGPEFLTYFQNEAQLEKSRLLSDRFSAERPKGSFSTLEIQRTEQGDSAMYLCASSLPRGSSGNTIYFGEGSWLTVV.

To note about this clone: This same CDR3 is encoded by further DNA sequences in the sample. This chain links TRBV5-1 with TRBJ1-1; D is undetermined. The CDR3 sequence is 13 residues long. Germline V gives CDR1 SGHRS, CDR2 YFSETQ. V lost 2 bases, J lost 4 bases, and 9 bases lay in between. The CDR3 DNA sequence: TGCGCCAGCAGCTTCGGTCCGGGCACTGAAGCTTTCTTT. It codes for CASSFGPGTEAFF. The variable domain in full, completed from reference TRBV5-1 and TRBJ1-1, reads KAGVTQTPRYLIKTRGQQVTLSCSPISGHRSVSWYQQTPGQGLQFLFEYFSETQRNKGNFPGRFSGRQFSNSRSEMNVSTLELGDSALYLCASSFGPGTEAFFGQGTRLTVV.

This chain links TRBV4-1 with TRBJ1-1, with D possibly TRBD1 on 5 matching bases. The germline V gene encodes CDR1 MGHRA and CDR2 YSYEKL. The ends were cut back, 1 base at V and 10 bases at J, with 16 bases in the middle. The CDR3 contains 14 residues. The CDR3 is CASSQATGGGTAFF. CDR3 sequence (DNA): TGCGCCAGCAGCCAAGCGACCGGGGGGGGTACAGCTTTCTTT.

The V gene is TRBV30, the J gene TRBJ1-4; 7 bases align to TRBD1. Germline lookup yields CDR1 GTSNPN and CDR2 SVGIG (reference sequence). The CDR3 is 13 residues long. V was pared by 5 bases and J by 2 bases, with 2 bases of the junction left unmatched. The CDR3 loop reads CAWEGQTNEKLFF. CDR3 DNA: TGTGCCTGGGAGGGACAGACTAATGAAAAACTGTTTTTT.

The rearrangement uses TRBV9 and TRBJ1-2; D ambiguous. The germline CDR1 and CDR2 sequences are SGDLS and YYNGEE. The CDR3 length is 15 residues. V was cut by 1 base and J by 3 bases, with 13 bases left in between. The CDR3: CASSVSGSYYYGYTF. The DNA of the CDR3 is TGTGCCAGCAGCGTATCCGGGTCTTATTACTATGGCTACACCTTC.

The rearrangement uses TRBV4-1 and TRBJ2-1; tentative D call: TRBD2 (6 bases). The CDR3 has 13 residues. The V gene lost 4 bases and the J gene lost 6 bases, with 10 bases spanning the gap. CDR1 and CDR2 (germline): MGHRA, YSYEKL. The CDR3 DNA reads TGCGCCAGCAGCCCGGTGGGGGGCAATGAGCAGTTCTTC. Translated: CASSPVGGNEQFF.